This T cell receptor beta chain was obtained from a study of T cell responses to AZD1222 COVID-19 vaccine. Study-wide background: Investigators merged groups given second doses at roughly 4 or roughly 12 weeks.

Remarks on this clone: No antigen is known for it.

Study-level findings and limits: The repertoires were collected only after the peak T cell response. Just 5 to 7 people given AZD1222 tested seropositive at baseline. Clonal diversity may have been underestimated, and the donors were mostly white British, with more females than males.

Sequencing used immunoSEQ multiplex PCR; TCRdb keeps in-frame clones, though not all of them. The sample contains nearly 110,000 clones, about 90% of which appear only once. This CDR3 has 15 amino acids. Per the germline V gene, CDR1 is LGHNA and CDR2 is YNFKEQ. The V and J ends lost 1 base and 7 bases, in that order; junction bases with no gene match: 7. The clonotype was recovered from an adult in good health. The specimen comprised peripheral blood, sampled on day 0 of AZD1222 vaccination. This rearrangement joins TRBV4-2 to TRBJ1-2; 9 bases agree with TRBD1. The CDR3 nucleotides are TGTGCCAGCAGCCAAGGCGGGGACAGGGCGGGTGGCTACACCTTC. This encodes CASSQGGDRAGGYTF.